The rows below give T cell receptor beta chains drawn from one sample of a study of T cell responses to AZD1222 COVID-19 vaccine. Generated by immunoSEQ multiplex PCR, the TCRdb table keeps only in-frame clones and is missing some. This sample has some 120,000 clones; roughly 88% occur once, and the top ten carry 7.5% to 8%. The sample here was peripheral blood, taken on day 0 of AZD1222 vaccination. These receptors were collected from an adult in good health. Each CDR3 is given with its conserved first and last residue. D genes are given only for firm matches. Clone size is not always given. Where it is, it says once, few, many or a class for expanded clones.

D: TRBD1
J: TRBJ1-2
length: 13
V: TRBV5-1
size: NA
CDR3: CASSRDRVAGYTF
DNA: TGCGCCAGCAGCCGTGACAGGGTCGCTGGCTACACCTTC

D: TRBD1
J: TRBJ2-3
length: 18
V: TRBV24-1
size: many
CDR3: CATSDLKVETGRTDTQYF
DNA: TGTGCCACCAGTGATTTAAAGGTCGAGACAGGGCGCACAGATACGCAGTATTTT

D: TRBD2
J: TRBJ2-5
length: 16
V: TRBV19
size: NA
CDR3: CASSGGVAGYQETQYF
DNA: TGTGCCAGTAGTGGGGGGGTAGCGGGGTACCAAGAGACCCAGTACTTC

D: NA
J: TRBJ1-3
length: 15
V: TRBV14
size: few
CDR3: CASSQDFFPGNTIYF
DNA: TGTGCCAGCAGCCAAGACTTCTTCCCTGGAAACACCATATATTTT

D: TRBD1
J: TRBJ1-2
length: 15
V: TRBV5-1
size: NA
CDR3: CASSLAGQGMNGYTF
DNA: TGCGCCAGCAGCTTGGCGGGACAGGGTATGAATGGCTACACCTTC

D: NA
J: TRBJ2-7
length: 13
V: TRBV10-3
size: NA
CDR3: CAITPGQGYEQYF
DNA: TGTGCCATCACCCCGGGACAAGGCTACGAGCAGTACTTC

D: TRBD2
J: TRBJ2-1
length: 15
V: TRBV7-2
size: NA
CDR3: CASSSGLAGYNEQFF
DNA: TGTGCCAGCAGCTCGGGACTAGCGGGCTACAATGAGCAGTTCTTC

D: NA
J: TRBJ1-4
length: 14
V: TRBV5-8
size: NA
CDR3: CASSLSGVGEKLFF
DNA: TGTGCCAGCAGCTTATCTGGAGTCGGCGAAAAACTGTTTTTT

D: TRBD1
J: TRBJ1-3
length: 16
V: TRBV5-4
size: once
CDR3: CASSAATGGLGNTIYF
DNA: TGTGCCAGCAGCGCCGCCACAGGGGGCCTTGGAAACACCATATATTTT

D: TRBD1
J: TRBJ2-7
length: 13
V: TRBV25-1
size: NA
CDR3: CASRSRGHYEQYF
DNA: TGTGCCAGCAGATCCAGGGGGCACTACGAGCAGTACTTC

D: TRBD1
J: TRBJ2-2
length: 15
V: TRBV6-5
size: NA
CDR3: CASSYPDRATGELFF
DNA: TGTGCCAGCAGTTACCCGGACAGGGCCACCGGGGAGCTGTTTTTT

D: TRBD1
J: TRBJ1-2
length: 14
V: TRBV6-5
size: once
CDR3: CASSSDRGHVSYTF
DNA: TGTGCCAGCAGTTCAGACAGGGGGCACGTAAGCTACACCTTC

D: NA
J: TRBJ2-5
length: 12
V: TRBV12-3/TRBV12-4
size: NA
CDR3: CASRLGWETQYF
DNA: TGTGCCAGCAGACTAGGGTGGGAGACCCAGTACTTC

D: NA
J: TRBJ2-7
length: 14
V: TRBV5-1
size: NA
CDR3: CASSLDWTAYEQYF
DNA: TGCGCCAGCAGCTTGGATTGGACGGCTTACGAGCAGTACTTC

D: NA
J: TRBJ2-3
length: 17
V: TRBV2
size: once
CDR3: CASSDDVAASSTDTQYF
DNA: TGTGCCAGCAGTGACGACGTCGCGGCTTCTAGCACAGATACGCAGTATTTT

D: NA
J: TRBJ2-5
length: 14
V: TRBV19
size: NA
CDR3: CASSIDAGLGAQYF
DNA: TGTGCCAGTAGTATCGATGCAGGCCTTGGGGCCCAGTACTTC

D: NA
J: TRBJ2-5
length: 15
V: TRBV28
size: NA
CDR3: CASSLSSQGGETQYF
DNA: TGTGCCAGCAGTTTATCTTCACAGGGGGGGGAGACCCAGTACTTC

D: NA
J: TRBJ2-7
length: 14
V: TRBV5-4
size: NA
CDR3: CASSLAGRVNEQYF
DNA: TGTGCCAGCAGCTTGGCGGGCAGGGTGAACGAGCAGTACTTC

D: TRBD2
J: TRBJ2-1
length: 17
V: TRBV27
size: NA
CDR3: CASSPRTSGTYYNEQFF
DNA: TGTGCCAGCAGTCCAAGGACTAGCGGGACCTACTACAATGAGCAGTTCTTC

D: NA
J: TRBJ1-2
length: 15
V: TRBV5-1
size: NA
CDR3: CASSLDLWVDYGYTF
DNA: TGCGCCAGCAGCTTGGATTTATGGGTTGACTATGGCTACACCTTC

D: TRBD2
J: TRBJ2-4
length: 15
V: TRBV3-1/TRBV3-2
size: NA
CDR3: CASSQDTSGGTRQYF
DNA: TGTGCCAGCAGCCAAGACACTAGCGGGGGGACAAGGCAGTACTTC

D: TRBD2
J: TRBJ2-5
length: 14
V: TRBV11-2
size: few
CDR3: CASSLGLDPETQYF
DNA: TGTGCCAGCAGCCTCGGACTAGACCCAGAGACCCAGTACTTC